Presented here are 12 T cell receptor beta chains from one specimen sequenced in a study of blood T cell repertoires in COVID-19. Profiled with immunoSEQ multiplex PCR; TCRdb holds only in-frame clones, not every one. The table has 85,000 to 110,000 clones, roughly nine tenths seen once. The sequenced sample consisted of peripheral blood. These receptors were taken from a woman over 75 in a cohort sampled during active COVID-19.

The chain combines TRBV28 with TRBJ2-7; D unresolved. The V and J ends lost 6 bases and 0 bases respectively, with 18 bases between them. In germline, CDR1 is MDHEN, CDR2 SYDVKM. The CDR3 is made up of 16 amino acids. The CDR3 coding sequence is TGTGCCAGCAGGGGCCTGGTCCTGATTCACTCCTACGAGCAGTACTTC. Protein: CASRGLVLIHSYEQYF.

The V gene is TRBV4-1, the J gene TRBJ1-5, with D perhaps TRBD1 (5 bases). CDR3 length equals 16 residues. Trimming shortened V by 1 base and J by 9 bases, and 19 bases separated the two germline ends. Germline V gene lookup returns CDR1 MGHRA and CDR2 YSYEKL. Here the CDR3 reads CASSQGPRGDQGPQHF. As DNA, the CDR3 is TGCGCCAGCAGCCAAGGTCCACGGGGGGATCAAGGGCCCCAGCATTTT.

In nucleotides, the CDR3 is TGTGCCAGCAGCGAAGGGGGCGCATCCTACAATGAGCAGTTCTTC. Encoded protein: CASSEGGASYNEQFF. The chain joins TRBV7-9 to TRBJ2-1; 7 bases fit TRBD1. Germline CDR1 and CDR2: SEHNR and FQNEAQ (reference sequence). The CDR3 covers 15 residues. V lost 5 bases, J lost 1 base, and 5 bases stayed unmatched.

The chain employs TRBV25-1 and TRBJ1-2; TRBD1 is a possible D gene (5 bases). This CDR3 contains 13 residues. V gave up 1 base and J gave up 3 bases, with 6 bases separating them. Germline CDR1 and CDR2: MGHDK and SYGVNS. In DNA form, the CDR3 reads TGTGCCAGCAGTGAATCAGGGTACTATGGCTACACCTTC. Its translation: CASSESGYYGYTF.

The gene calls are TRBV5-8 and TRBJ2-6; TRBD1 agrees at 7 bases. CDR3 length: 15 residues. V was clipped by 4 bases and J by 2 bases; unmatched bases: 3. Per the germline V gene, CDR1 is SGHTS and CDR2 is YDEGEE. In DNA form, the CDR3 reads TGTGCCAGCAGCCTCACAGGGGCTGGGGCCAACGTCCTGACTTTC. The encoded protein is CASSLTGAGANVLTF.

The V call is TRBV7-9, the J call TRBJ2-3; 7 nucleotides agree with TRBD1. The J segment lost 9 bases and the V segment lost 3 bases, leaving 12 bases of the junction unmatched. The CDR3 extends over 15 amino acids. From germline, CDR1 is SEHNR and CDR2 FQNEAQ (reference sequence). The DNA for the CDR3 is TGTGCCAGCAGCTTTGGGGACAGACTAAGGGAGACGCAGTATTTT. This codes for CASSFGDRLRETQYF.

The chain recombines TRBV19 with TRBJ1-1, with 8 bases that match TRBD1. J gave up 7 bases and V 1 base, and 8 bases lay outside the gene matches. Germline V gene sequence: CDR1 LNHDA, CDR2 SQIVND (reference sequence). This CDR3 contains 15 residues. The CDR3 DNA reads TGTGCCAGTAGTATAGGGTTGGCAGGGGGCAGTGAAGCTTTCTTT. Translating gives CASSIGLAGGSEAFF.

The V and J genes are TRBV19 and TRBJ1-2; 7 bases match TRBD1. V lost 5 bases and J lost 5; bases outside the gene matches: 8. CDR3 length: 14 residues. CDR1 and CDR2 from the germline V gene are LNHDA and SQIVND (reference sequence). The CDR3, as DNA: TGTGCCAGTAGTCCGCGACAGGGTGGGTATGGCTACACCTTC. Protein: CASSPRQGGYGYTF.

The rearrangement links TRBV29-1 to TRBJ2-2, with 7 nucleotides matching TRBD1. Per the germline V gene, CDR1 is SQVTM and CDR2 is ANQGSEA. V was pared by 7 bases and J by 2 bases, with 7 bases of the junction left unmatched. CDR3 length equals 14 residues. The CDR3 reads CSAPTGKNTGELFF. CDR3 nucleotides: TGCAGCGCCCCGACAGGGAAAAACACCGGGGAGCTGTTTTTT.

J is TRBJ2-7 and V is TRBV27, with a weak D call TRBD2 (6 bases). V was clipped by 2 bases and J by 6 bases, with 11 bases between them. The CDR3 length is 13 residues. Germline V CDR1 and CDR2: MNHEY, SMNVEV (reference sequence). CDR3 amino acids: CASSLRAGPEQYF. CDR3 coding DNA: TGTGCCAGCAGTTTAAGGGCGGGGCCCGAGCAGTACTTC.

This chain connects TRBV27 to TRBJ2-7, with D perhaps TRBD2 (5 bases). V was clipped by 6 bases and J by 3 bases, with 15 bases between them. CDR1 and CDR2 (germline): MNHEY, SMNVEV (reference sequence). This CDR3 region has 14 residues. In nucleotides, the CDR3 is TGTGCCAGCAGGAGGAAAGCGGAGTTCTACGAGCAGTACTTC. It translates to CASRRKAEFYEQYF.

The chain couples TRBV7-9 to TRBJ1-1, with D possibly being TRBD1 (6 bases). The germline gives CDR1 SEHNR, CDR2 FQNEAQ (reference sequence). V was cut by 1 base and J by 1 base, with 13 bases left in between. This CDR3 contains 16 residues. CDR3 nucleotides: TGTGCCAGCAGCTTAGGAGGCGGGGGCACGAACACTGAAGCTTTCTTT. As protein: CASSLGGGGTNTEAFF.